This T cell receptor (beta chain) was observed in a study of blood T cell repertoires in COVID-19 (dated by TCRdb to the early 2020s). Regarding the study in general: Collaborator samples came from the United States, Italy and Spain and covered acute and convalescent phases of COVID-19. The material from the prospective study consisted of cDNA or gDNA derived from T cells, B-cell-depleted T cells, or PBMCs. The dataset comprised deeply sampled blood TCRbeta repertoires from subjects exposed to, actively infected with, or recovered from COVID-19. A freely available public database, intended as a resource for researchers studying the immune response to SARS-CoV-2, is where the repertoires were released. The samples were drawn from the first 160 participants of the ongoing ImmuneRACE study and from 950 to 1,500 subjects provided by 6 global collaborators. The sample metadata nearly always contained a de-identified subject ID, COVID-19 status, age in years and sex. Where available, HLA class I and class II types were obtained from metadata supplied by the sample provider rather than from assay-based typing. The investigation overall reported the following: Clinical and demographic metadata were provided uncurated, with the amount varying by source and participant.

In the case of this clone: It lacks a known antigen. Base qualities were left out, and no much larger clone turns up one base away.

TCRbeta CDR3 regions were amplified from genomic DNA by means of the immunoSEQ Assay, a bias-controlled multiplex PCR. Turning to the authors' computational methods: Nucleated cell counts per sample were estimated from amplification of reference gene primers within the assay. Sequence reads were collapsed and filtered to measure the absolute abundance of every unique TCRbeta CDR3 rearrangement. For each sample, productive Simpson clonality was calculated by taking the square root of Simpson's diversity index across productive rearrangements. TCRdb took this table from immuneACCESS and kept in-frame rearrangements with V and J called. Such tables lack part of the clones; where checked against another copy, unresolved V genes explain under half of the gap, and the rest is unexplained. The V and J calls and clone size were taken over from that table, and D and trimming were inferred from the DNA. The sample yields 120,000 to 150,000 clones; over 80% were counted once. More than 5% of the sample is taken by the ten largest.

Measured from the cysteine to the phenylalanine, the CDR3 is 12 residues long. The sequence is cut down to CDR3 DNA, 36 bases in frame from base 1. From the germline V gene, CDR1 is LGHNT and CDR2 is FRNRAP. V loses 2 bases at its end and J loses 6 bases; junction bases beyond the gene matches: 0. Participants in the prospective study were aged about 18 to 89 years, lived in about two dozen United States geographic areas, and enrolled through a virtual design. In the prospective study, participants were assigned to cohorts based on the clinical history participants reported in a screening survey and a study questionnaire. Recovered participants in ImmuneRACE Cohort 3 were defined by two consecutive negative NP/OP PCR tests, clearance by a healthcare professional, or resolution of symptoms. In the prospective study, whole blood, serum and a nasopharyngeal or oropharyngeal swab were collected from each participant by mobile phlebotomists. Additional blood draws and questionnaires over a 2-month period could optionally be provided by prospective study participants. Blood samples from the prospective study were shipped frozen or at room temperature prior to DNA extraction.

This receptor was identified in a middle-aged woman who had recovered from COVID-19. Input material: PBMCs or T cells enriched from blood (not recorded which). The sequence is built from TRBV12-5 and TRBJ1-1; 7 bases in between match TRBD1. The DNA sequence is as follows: TGTGCTAGTGGTTTGACAGGGGCTGAAGCTTTCTTT. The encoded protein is CASGLTGAEAFF.